A selection of T cell receptor beta chains follows, all from one sample in a study of T cells in Graves' hyperthyroidism and ophthalmopathy. TCRdb reanalysed the multiplex PCR reads using MiXCR and keeps one entry per CDR3 protein. This table has hundreds of thousands of distinct CDR3 sequences, about 14% appearing once. Sequenced material: blood. The receptors come from a man aged 50-60 years with Graves' ophthalmopathy. Both conserved end residues are part of each CDR3. The D gene is left open where the match is weak. Where a row states a size, it is once, few, many or the class of an expanded clone; other rows omit it.

TRBJ1-3,-,TRBV5-1,few,CASSYGVGGSGNTIYF,TGCGCCAGCAGCTACGGCGTGGGGGGCAGTGGAAACACCATATATTTT
TRBJ2-2,TRBD2,TRBV27,-,CASSFPGLAGAGELFF,TGTGCCAGCAGTTTCCCGGGACTAGCGGGTGCGGGGGAGCTGTTTTTT
TRBJ1-3,-,TRBV7-2,-,CASSLADSGNTIYF,TGTGCCAGCAGCTTGGCGGATTCTGGAAACACCATATATTTT
TRBJ1-5,-,TRBV20-1,-,CSARDTNQPQHF,TGCAGTGCGAGAGATACTAATCAGCCCCAGCATTTT
TRBJ2-3,TRBD2,TRBV12-3/TRBV12-4,few,CASSSSGSRADTQYF,TGTGCCAGCAGTTCTAGCGGGAGTCGCGCAGATACGCAGTATTTT
TRBJ2-2,TRBD2,TRBV7-2,-,CASSRTLAGRANTGELFF,TGTGCCAGCAGCAGGACTTTAGCGGGGCGGGCGAACACCGGGGAGCTGTTTTTT
TRBJ2-1,-,TRBV27,-,CASSLFTGPSYNEQFF,TGTGCCAGCAGTTTATTTACGGGACCCTCCTACAATGAGCAGTTCTTC
TRBJ1-5,-,TRBV12-3/TRBV12-4,many,CASSLQSNQPQHF,TGTGCCAGCAGCTTGCAGAGCAATCAGCCCCAGCATTTT
TRBJ2-4,-,TRBV5-1,few,CASSLNKNIQYF,TGCGCCAGCAGCTTGAATAAAAACATTCAGTACTTC
TRBJ2-5,-,TRBV6-7,many,CASIEGPTVGQETQYF,TGTGCCAGCATTGAGGGTCCCACCGTGGGCCAAGAGACCCAGTACTTC
TRBJ2-1,-,TRBV30,many,CAWSVRRRDEQFF,TGTGCCTGGAGTGTACGTCGGCGGGATGAGCAGTTCTTC
TRBJ1-6,-,TRBV14,few,CASSQGADSPLHF,TGTGCCAGCAGCCAGGGGGCTGATTCACCCCTCCACTTT
TRBJ2-3,-,TRBV2,many,CASSPGSGSTDTQYF,TGTGCCAGCAGCCCCGGTTCGGGTAGCACAGATACGCAGTATTTT
TRBJ2-7,-,TRBV7-9,many,CASSPRAENHEQYF,TGTGCCAGCAGCCCTCGAGCAGAGAACCACGAGCAGTACTTC
TRBJ2-5,-,TRBV7-6,-,CASSYDRSRETQYF,TGTGCCAGCAGCTATGACAGGAGCCGAGAGACCCAGTACTTC
TRBJ1-4,-,TRBV7-9,few,CASSPTRGRGEKLFF,TGTGCCAGCAGCCCCACTCGGGGCCGGGGTGAAAAACTGTTTTTT
TRBJ2-2,TRBD1,TRBV6-1,-,CASSGQGLGTGELFF,TGTGCCAGCAGCGGACAGGGGTTAGGCACCGGGGAGCTGTTTTTT
TRBJ2-5,TRBD1,TRBV25-1,-,CASSERDRAKETQYF,TGTGCCAGCAGTGAGAGGGACAGGGCGAAAGAGACCCAGTACTTC
TRBJ2-3,-,TRBV30,many,CAWSVRHPTDTQYF,TGTGCCTGGAGTGTACGGCACCCCACAGATACGCAGTATTTT
TRBJ1-2,-,TRBV12-5,-,CASGFSNYGYTF,TGTGCTAGTGGTTTCAGTAACTATGGCTACACCTTC
TRBJ1-5,TRBD1,TRBV30,many,CAWSAGGSNQPQHF,TGTGCCTGGAGCGCAGGGGGGAGCAATCAGCCCCAGCATTTT
TRBJ1-1,-,TRBV7-2,-,CASSRIMTGNPEAFF,TGTGCCAGCAGCCGAATCATGACGGGGAACCCTGAAGCTTTCTTT
TRBJ2-1,-,TRBV30,few,CAWSGGTGYNEQFF,TGTGCCTGGAGTGGCGGGACTGGCTACAATGAGCAGTTCTTC
TRBJ1-2,-,TRBV20-1,many,CSARDPQQYGYTF,TGCAGTGCTAGAGATCCGCAGCAGTATGGCTACACCTTC
TRBJ2-1,TRBD1,TRBV11-1,many,CASSLGQGHNEQFF,TGTGCCAGCAGCTTGGGACAGGGGCACAATGAGCAGTTCTTC